The 17 T cell receptor beta chains listed next were all sequenced from one sample in a study of CD8+CD57+ T cells in acquired aplastic anemia. It was genomic DNA that served as the template for profiling TCR beta VDJ and CDR3. Each CDR3 protein gets one entry after TCRdb re-called the reads with MiXCR. The top ten clones hold over 7.5% of a sample with approximately 190,000 distinct CDR3 sequences, 48% of them seen once. The authors sequenced patients whose flow cytometry had shown CD8+CD57+ cell expansion. Sequenced material: sorted CD4+, CD8+, or CD8+CD57+ T cells (not recorded which) from PBMCs. The receptors come from a human donor with aplastic anemia.

Comment on this clonotype: This clone may be a read error of a much larger clone one base away. This chain's CDR3 is CANTVRQSWGTEAFF. DNA of the CDR3: TGTGCCAACACCGTGCGTCAGTCTTGGGGCACTGAAGCTTTCTTT. The chain employs TRBV12-3 or TRBV12-4 and TRBJ1-1; D gene ambiguous. The ends were cut back, 10 bases at V and 4 bases at J, with 22 bases in the middle. This CDR3 has 15 amino acids.

This clonotype was counted at least ten times. The CDR3 is CAISGGPPSYEQYF. DNA of the CDR3: TGTGCCATCAGTGGCGGGCCTCCCTCCTACGAGCAGTACTTC. The chain carries TRBV10-3 and TRBJ2-7; possibly TRBD2 for D (5 bases). From germline, CDR1 is ENHRY and CDR2 SYGVKD. V lost 4 bases and J 0 bases, leaving 10 bases between the germline ends. The CDR3 has 14 residues.

The rearrangement links TRBV19 to TRBJ1-2, with TRBD1 matching over 8 bases. V was pared by 6 bases and J by 3 bases, with 6 bases of the junction left unmatched. Germline V gene lookup returns CDR1 LNHDA and CDR2 SQIVND (reference sequence). The CDR3 is made up of 14 amino acids. The CDR3, as DNA: TGTGCCAGTAGCCGACAGGGGATCGACTATGGCTACACCTTC. Amino acids: CASSRQGIDYGYTF.

This clonotype was counted at least ten times. The V gene is TRBV7-2, the J gene TRBJ2-1; 7 nucleotides align to TRBD2. CDR1 and CDR2 from the germline V gene are SGHTA and FQGNSA. CDR3 size: 15 residues. The junction had 4 bases not matched to a gene; V was cut back by 5 bases and J by 0 bases. The CDR3 sequence: CASSGTMISYNEQFF. The CDR3 DNA follows: TGTGCCAGCAGCGGGACTATGATCTCCTACAATGAGCAGTTCTTC.

Many counts were recorded for this clonotype. J is TRBJ2-7 and V is TRBV5-1; possible D gene TRBD1, 6 bases. Germline CDR1 reads SGHRS; CDR2 reads YFSETQ. V shed 4 bases and J shed 0 bases, with 11 bases lying between them. The CDR3 extends over 14 amino acids. This CDR3 is CASSPQGPSYEQYF. The CDR3 DNA sequence: TGCGCCAGCAGCCCACAGGGACCCTCCTACGAGCAGTACTTC.

This clonotype was recorded a few times. Here the CDR3 reads CASSGRNEQFF. Here the CDR3 DNA reads TGTGCCAGCAGCGGACGTAATGAGCAGTTCTTC. V gene TRBV7-9 combines with J gene TRBJ2-1; D remains ambiguous. In germline, CDR1 is SEHNR, CDR2 FQNEAQ (reference sequence). V lost 5 bases, J lost 7 bases, and 6 bases lay in between. The CDR3 runs to 11 residues.

The gene calls are TRBV20-1 and TRBJ1-3, with a tentative D call TRBD1 (6 bases). Deletions cut 6 bases from V and 4 bases from J, with 16 bases between. This CDR3 spans 14 amino acids. Looked up from germline, CDR1 is DFQATT and CDR2 is SNEGSKA (reference sequence). In DNA, the CDR3 is TGCAGTGCGGCAGACAGGTCAGAGGGAAACACCATATATTTT. Residues: CSAADRSEGNTIYF.

This clonotype has ten or more counts. V and J are TRBV20-1 and TRBJ2-5; D gene unclear. The CDR3 loop spans 15 amino acids. Germline V gene data show CDR1 as DFQATT and CDR2 as SNEGSKA (reference sequence). The V gene lost 0 bases and the J gene lost 2 bases, with 13 bases spanning the gap. The CDR3 reads CSARDIGRNQETQYF. The CDR3 region has the DNA TGCAGTGCTAGAGATATCGGCAGAAATCAAGAGACCCAGTACTTC.

V usage is TRBV7-2 and J usage is TRBJ2-7, with TRBD2 matching 12 bases. The germline gives CDR1 SGHTA, CDR2 FQGNSA. J lost 0 bases, V lost 4 bases, and 4 bases had no gene match. The CDR3 extends over 16 amino acids. The CDR3 sequence: CASSSTSGSPSYEQYF. The DNA of the CDR3 is TGTGCCAGCAGCTCGACTAGCGGGAGTCCCTCCTACGAGCAGTACTTC.

The chain uses TRBV6-2 or TRBV6-3 and TRBJ1-6; 8 nucleotides match TRBD1. This CDR3 spans 14 amino acids. Trimming took 5 bases from V and 10 from J; bases not matched to a gene: 7. Germline V gene lookup returns CDR1 MNHEY and CDR2 SVGEGT. The CDR3 spells CASSRTGGESPLHF. CDR3 DNA sequence: TGTGCCAGCAGTAGAACAGGGGGGGAGTCACCCCTCCACTTT.

With respect to this clonotype: Here the CDR3 omits its conserved ending phenylalanine or tryptophan, so a read error is the likely source. The limits of the CDR3 on the DNA are not certain, so only TCRdb's listed CDR3 is given. The CDR3 reads CASSIVWFH. The chain joins TRBV19 to TRBJ2-1. Germline-derived CDR1 and CDR2 are LNHDA and SQIVND (reference sequence). The CDR3 has 9 residues if both end residues are counted.

The rearrangement uses TRBV7-9 and TRBJ2-7; D not certain. The CDR3 spans 13 residues. The V gene lost 5 bases and the J gene lost 2 bases, with 10 bases spanning the gap. Germline assignment: CDR1 SEHNR and CDR2 FQNEAQ (reference sequence). CDR3 nucleotides: TGTGCCAGCAGCGTAGGGTTTGCCTACGAGCAGTACTTC. Amino acid sequence: CASSVGFAYEQYF.

This clonotype has a count of ten or more. This chain uses TRBV19 with TRBJ1-1; tentatively, D is TRBD1 (5 bases). This CDR3 contains 13 residues. The V end was cut by 5 bases, the J end by 5 bases, with 12 bases between. Germline assignment: CDR1 LNHDA and CDR2 SQIVND (reference sequence). This CDR3 is CASSVRVYTEAFF. The CDR3 DNA follows: TGTGCCAGTAGTGTCAGGGTATATACTGAAGCTTTCTTT.

This chain's CDR3 is CSARDGIAGGPAAEQYF. As DNA, the CDR3 is TGCAGTGCTAGAGATGGGATAGCGGGAGGGCCGGCGGCCGAGCAGTACTTC. The chain has TRBV20-1 and TRBJ2-7; 11 bases fit TRBD2. Germline trimming cut 0 bases from V and 6 bases from J; bases unmatched to any gene: 13. The CDR3 spans 17 residues. Germline V gives CDR1 DFQATT, CDR2 SNEGSKA (reference sequence).

This chain connects TRBV10-1 to TRBJ1-1, with no clear D. The CDR3 contains 14 residues. The V and J ends lost 4 bases and 2 bases respectively, with 11 bases between them. From germline, CDR1 is WNHNN and CDR2 SYGVQD (reference sequence). This chain's CDR3 is CASSGGSHNTEAFF. CDR3 nucleotides: TGCGCCAGCAGTGGCGGCAGCCACAACACTGAAGCTTTCTTT.

This clonotype has at least ten counts. The chain carries TRBV25-1 and TRBJ1-1; D is unresolved. This CDR3 region has 14 residues. Deletions cut 3 bases from V and 10 bases from J, with 18 bases between. CDR1 is MGHDK, CDR2 SYGVNS, per germline. CDR3: CASSDPLTDAAAFF. In nucleotides, the CDR3 is TGTGCCAGCAGTGACCCCCTGACGGACGCAGCAGCTTTCTTT.

The V and J genes are TRBV6-5 and TRBJ2-7, with 7 bases aligning to TRBD1. In germline, CDR1 is MNHEY, CDR2 SVGAGI. The CDR3 extends over 14 amino acids. V shed 0 bases and J 5 bases; nucleotides not matched to a gene: 4. The chain's CDR3 is CASSYSKGAHEQYF. CDR3 bases: TGTGCCAGCAGTTACTCAAAGGGGGCCCACGAGCAGTACTTC.